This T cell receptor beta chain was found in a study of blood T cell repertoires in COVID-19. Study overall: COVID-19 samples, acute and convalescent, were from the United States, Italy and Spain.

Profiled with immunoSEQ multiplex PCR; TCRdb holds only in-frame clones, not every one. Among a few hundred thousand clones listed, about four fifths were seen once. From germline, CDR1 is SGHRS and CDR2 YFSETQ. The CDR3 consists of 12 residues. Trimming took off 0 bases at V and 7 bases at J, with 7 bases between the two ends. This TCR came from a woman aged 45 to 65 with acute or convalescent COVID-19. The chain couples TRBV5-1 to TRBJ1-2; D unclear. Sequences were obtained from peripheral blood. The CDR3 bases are TGCGCCAGCAGCTTGGTTCGGGGTGGCTACACCTTC. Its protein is CASSLVRGGYTF.